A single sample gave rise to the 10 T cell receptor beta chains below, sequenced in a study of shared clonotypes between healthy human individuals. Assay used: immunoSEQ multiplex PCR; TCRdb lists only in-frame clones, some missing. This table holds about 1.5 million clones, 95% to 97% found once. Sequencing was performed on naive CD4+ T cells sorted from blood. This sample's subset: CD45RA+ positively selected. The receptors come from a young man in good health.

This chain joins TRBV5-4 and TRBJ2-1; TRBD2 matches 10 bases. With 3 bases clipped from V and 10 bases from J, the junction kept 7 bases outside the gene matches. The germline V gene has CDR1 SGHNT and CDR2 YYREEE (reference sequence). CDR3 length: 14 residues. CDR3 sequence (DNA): TGTGCCAGCAGCTCCGGGACTAGCGATTTGGAGCAGTTCTTC. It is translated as CASSSGTSDLEQFF.

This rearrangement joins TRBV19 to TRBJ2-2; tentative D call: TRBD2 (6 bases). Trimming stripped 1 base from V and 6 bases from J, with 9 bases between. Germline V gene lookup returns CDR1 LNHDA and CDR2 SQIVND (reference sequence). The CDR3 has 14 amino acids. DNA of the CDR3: TGTGCCAGTAGTATAGGGAGGGTCCCCGGGGAGCTGTTTTTT. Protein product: CASSIGRVPGELFF.

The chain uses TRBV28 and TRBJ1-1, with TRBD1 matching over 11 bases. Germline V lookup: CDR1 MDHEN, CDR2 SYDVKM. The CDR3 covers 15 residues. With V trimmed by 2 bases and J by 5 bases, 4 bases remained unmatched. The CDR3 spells CASSLRGQGGTEAFF. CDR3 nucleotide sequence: TGTGCCAGCAGTTTACGGGGACAGGGGGGGACTGAAGCTTTCTTT.

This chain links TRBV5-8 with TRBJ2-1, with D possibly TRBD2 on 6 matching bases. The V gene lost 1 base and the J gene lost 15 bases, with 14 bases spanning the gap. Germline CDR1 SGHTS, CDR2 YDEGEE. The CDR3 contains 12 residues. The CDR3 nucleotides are TGTGCCAGCAGCTTGCCCCGCGGGACGCTGTTCTTC. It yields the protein CASSLPRGTLFF. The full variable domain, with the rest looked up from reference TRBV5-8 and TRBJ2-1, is EAGVTQSPTHLIKTRGQQATLRCSPISGHTSVYWYQQALGLGLQFLLWYDEGEERNRGNFPPRFSGRQFPNYSSELNVNALELEDSALYLCASSLPRGTLFFGPGTRLTVL.

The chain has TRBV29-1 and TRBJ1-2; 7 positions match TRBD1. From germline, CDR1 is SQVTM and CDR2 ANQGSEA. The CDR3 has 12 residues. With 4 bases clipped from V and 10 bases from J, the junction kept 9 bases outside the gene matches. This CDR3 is CSVGRQGWDYTF. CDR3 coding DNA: TGCAGCGTTGGCCGACAGGGATGGGACTACACCTTC.

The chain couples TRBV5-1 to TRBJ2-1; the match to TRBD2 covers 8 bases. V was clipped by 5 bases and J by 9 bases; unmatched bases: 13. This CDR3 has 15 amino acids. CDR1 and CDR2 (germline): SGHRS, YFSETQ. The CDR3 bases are TGCGCCAGCAGGGGGGCGGGAGGAACTTTACTTGAGCAGTTCTTC. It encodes CASRGAGGTLLEQFF.

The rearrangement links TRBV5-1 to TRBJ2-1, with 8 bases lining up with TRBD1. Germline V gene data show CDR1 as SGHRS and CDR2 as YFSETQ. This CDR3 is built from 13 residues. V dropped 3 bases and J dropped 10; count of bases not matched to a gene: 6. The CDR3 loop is CASSSRGTGEQFF. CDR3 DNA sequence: TGCGCCAGCAGCTCCCGGGGGACAGGCGAGCAGTTCTTC.

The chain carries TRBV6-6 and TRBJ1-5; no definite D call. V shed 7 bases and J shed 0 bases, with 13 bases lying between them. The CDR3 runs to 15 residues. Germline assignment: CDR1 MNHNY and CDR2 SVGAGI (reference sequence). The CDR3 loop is CASNTPQNSNQPQHF. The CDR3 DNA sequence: TGTGCCAGCAATACCCCGCAGAATAGCAATCAGCCCCAGCATTTT.

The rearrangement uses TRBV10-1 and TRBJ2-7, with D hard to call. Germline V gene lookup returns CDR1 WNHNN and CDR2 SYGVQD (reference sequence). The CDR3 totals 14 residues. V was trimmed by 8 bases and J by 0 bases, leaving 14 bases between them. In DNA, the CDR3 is TGCGCCAGCCCTCGGCCGCAGCCCTCCTACGAGCAGTACTTC. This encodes CASPRPQPSYEQYF.

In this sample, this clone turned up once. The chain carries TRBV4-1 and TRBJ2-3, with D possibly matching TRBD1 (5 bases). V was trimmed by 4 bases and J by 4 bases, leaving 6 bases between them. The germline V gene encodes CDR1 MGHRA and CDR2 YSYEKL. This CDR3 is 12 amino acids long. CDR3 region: CASSRRADTQYF. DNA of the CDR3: TGCGCCAGCAGCCGCAGGGCAGATACGCAGTATTTT.